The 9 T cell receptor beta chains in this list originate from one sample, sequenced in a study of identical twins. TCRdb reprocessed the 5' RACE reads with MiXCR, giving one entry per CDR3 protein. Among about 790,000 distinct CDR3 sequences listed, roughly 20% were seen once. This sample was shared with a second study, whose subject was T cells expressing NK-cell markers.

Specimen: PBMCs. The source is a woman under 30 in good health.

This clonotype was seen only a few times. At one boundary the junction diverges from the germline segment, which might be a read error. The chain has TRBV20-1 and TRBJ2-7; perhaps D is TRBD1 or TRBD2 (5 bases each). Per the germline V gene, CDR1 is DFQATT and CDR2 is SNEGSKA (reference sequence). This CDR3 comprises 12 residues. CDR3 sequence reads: CSAGPGTYGQYF. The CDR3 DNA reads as TGCAGTGCAGGGCCGGGGACCTACGGGCAGTACTTC.

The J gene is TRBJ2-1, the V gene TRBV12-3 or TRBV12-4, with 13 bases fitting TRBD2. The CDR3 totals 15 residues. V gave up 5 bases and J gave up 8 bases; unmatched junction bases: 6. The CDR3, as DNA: TGTGCCAGCAGTCCCCCCGGACTAGCGGGGGATGAGCAGTTCTTC. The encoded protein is CASSPPGLAGDEQFF.

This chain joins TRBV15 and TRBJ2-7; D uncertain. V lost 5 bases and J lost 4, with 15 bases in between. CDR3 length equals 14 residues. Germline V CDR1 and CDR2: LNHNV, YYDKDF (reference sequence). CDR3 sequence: CATSGGLGAYEQYF. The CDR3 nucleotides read TGTGCCACCAGCGGCGGCCTAGGTGCGTACGAGCAGTACTTC.

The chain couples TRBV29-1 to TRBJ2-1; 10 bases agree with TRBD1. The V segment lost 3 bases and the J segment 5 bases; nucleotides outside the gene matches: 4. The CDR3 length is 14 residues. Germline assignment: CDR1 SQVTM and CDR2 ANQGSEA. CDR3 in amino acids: CSVEGQGSHNEQFF. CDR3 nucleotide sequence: TGCAGCGTTGAGGGACAGGGGTCTCACAATGAGCAGTTCTTC.

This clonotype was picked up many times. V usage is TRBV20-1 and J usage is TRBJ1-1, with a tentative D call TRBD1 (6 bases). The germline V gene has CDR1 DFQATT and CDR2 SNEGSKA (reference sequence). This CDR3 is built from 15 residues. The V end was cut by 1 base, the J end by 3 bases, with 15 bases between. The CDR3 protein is CSARVRRGRDTEAFF. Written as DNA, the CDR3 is TGCAGTGCTAGAGTACGCCGGGGGCGCGACACTGAAGCTTTCTTT.

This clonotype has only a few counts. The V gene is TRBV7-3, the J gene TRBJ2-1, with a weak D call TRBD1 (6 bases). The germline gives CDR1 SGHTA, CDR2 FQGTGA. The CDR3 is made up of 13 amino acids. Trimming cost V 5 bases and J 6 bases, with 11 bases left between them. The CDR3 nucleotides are TGTGCCAGCAGCATGGGACACCCCAATGAGCAGTTCTTC. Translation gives CASSMGHPNEQFF.

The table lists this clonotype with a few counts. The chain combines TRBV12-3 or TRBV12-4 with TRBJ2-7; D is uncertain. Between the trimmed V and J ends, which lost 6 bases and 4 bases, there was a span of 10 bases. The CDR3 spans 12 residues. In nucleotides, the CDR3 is TGTGCCAGCAGCCTTAAGCTTTACGAGCAGTACTTC. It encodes CASSLKLYEQYF.

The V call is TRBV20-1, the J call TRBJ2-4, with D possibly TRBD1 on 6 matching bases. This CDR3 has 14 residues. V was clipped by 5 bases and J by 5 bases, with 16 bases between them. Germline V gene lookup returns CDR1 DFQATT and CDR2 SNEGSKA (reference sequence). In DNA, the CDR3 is TGCAGTGCTTCCGACAGGCTGGCCGAAAACATTCAGTACTTC. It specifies CSASDRLAENIQYF.

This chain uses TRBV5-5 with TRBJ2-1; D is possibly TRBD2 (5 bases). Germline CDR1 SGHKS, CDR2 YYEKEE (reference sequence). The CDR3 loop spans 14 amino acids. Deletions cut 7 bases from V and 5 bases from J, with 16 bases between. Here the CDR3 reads CASSRVGDNNEQFF. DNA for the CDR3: TGTGCCAGCTCCCGTGTGGGAGATAACAATGAGCAGTTCTTC. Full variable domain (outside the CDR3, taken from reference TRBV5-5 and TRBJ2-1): DAGVTQSPTHLIKTRGQQVTLRCSPISGHKSVSWYQQVLGQGPQFIFQYYEKEERGRGNFPDRFSARQFPNYSSELNVNALLLGDSALYLCASSRVGDNNEQFFGPGTRLTVL.